The 5 T cell receptor beta chains presented below share a single source sample, sequenced in a study of cytomegalovirus exposure and HLA in healthy donors. Primers for the PCR totalled 60 Vbeta and 13 Jbeta. TCRdb keeps only in-frame clones here, not all; method: immunoSEQ multiplex PCR. The repertoire holds some 170,000 clones, with less than 90% as singletons. Sequenced input: PBMCs. These receptor sequences come from a man between 45 and 60 years old in good health and CMV-seropositive.

This clone was counted between two and nine times. This chain links TRBV9 with TRBJ2-7, with 10 bases matching TRBD2. Trimming cost V 3 bases and J 1 base; bases outside gene matches: 7. This CDR3 contains 16 residues. Per germline, CDR1 SGDLS and CDR2 YYNGEE. CDR3 nucleotide sequence: TGTGCCAGCAGCGGACGCGTAGCGGGGGGTTCCTACGAGCAGTACTTC. Its protein product is CASSGRVAGGSYEQYF.

The V call is TRBV15, the J call TRBJ2-1, with 7 bases fitting TRBD1. V lost 3 bases, J lost 6 bases, and 8 bases stayed unmatched. There are 15 residues in the CDR3. CDR1 and CDR2 (germline): LNHNV, YYDKDF (reference sequence). CDR3: CATSSFGTATNEQFF. The CDR3 DNA reads as TGTGCCACCAGCAGTTTCGGGACAGCCACCAATGAGCAGTTCTTC.

This chain connects TRBV2 to TRBJ2-7; 10 bases line up with TRBD1. Trimming took 5 bases from V and 6 from J; bases not matched to a gene: 10. This CDR3 spans 15 amino acids. Germline assignment: CDR1 SNHLY and CDR2 FYNNEI. As DNA, the CDR3 is TGTGCCAGCAGTAACCGCCCTGGACAGGGGGTCGAGCAGTACTTC. It specifies CASSNRPGQGVEQYF.

V usage is TRBV2 and J usage is TRBJ1-5; D gene unclear. V lost 5 bases to trimming and J lost 5 bases, with 16 bases between them. Germline V gene data show CDR1 as SNHLY and CDR2 as FYNNEI. The CDR3 has 15 amino acids. The CDR3 DNA reads TGTGCCAGCAGTAACTTTCCCGAGTTAGATCAGCCCCAGCATTTT. This encodes CASSNFPELDQPQHF.

This clone was recorded only once. The CDR3 nucleotides read TGTGCCAGCAGTCCCGACCCACCAGGGGATACGCAGTATTTT. Its translation: CASSPDPPGDTQYF. This chain joins TRBV28 and TRBJ2-3; TRBD1 might be the D (5 bases). V dropped 5 bases and J dropped 6 bases, with 15 bases sitting between them. This CDR3 is built from 14 residues. Germline V gene data show CDR1 as MDHEN and CDR2 as SYDVKM.